The following is a T cell receptor (beta chain) sequence with its context. The CDR3 loop spans 16 amino acids. Germline assignment: CDR1 SEHNR and CDR2 FQNEAQ (reference sequence). Trimming left V 7 bases short and J 0 bases short, with 16 bases between. This entry comes from a study of OX40 agonist ivuxolimab in advanced cancers. TCRdb's table, derived via immunoSEQ multiplex PCR, lists solely in-frame clones and lacks some. The repertoire has some 70,000 clones, more than 70% of them found once; the top ten carry approximately 0.99%. The source is an adult with an advanced solid tumor such as melanoma, head and neck, liver or kidney cancer. The starting material was CD4+ or CD8+ T cells sorted from blood, obtained in a trial of the OX40 agonist ivuxolimab. The chain is built from TRBV7-9 and TRBJ1-3, with D perhaps TRBD1 (6 bases). The CDR3 spells CASILDSPSSGNTIYF. DNA of the CDR3: TGTGCCAGCATCTTGGACAGCCCGAGCTCTGGAAACACCATATATTTT.